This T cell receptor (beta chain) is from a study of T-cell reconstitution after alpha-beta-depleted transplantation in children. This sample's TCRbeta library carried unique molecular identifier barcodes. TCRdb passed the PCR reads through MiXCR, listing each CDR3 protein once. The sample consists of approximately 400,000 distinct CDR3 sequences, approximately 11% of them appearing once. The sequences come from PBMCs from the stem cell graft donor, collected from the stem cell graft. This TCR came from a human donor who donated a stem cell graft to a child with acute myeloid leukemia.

The CDR3 protein is CASGWGTANTGELFF. The CDR3 DNA reads as TGTGCTAGTGGTTGGGGGACAGCGAACACCGGGGAGCTGTTTTTT. The chain joins TRBV12-5 to TRBJ2-2, with 7 positions matching TRBD1. The J segment lost 0 bases and the V segment lost 4 bases, leaving 2 bases of the junction unmatched. The CDR3 extends over 15 amino acids. Per germline, CDR1 LGHNT and CDR2 FRNRAP.